Below, 12 T cell receptor beta chains from the same sample are listed, as sequenced in a study of cytotoxic CD8 clonotypes in ibrutinib-treated CLL. Libraries were prepared by immunoSEQ multiplex PCR; TCRdb keeps only in-frame clonotypes and omits some of them. The sample holds 250,000 or so clones, 70% seen once. The sample was PBMCs, taken after 24 months of ibrutinib treatment. The source is a human donor with chronic lymphocytic leukemia.

The chain uses TRBV2 and TRBJ1-1, with D possibly being TRBD1 (5 bases). The V and J ends lost 6 bases and 3 bases respectively, with 17 bases between them. This CDR3 comprises 15 residues. Looked up from germline, CDR1 is SNHLY and CDR2 is FYNNEI. The CDR3 region has the DNA TGTGCCAGCAGGGACGACATGCAGGGAGACACTGAAGCTTTCTTT. Amino acids: CASRDDMQGDTEAFF.

This clone was counted between two and nine times. The chain employs TRBV7-9 and TRBJ2-7; the D is unclear. The germline gives CDR1 SEHNR, CDR2 FQNEAQ (reference sequence). The CDR3 has 13 amino acids. The V end lost 5 bases, the J end lost 6 bases, and 14 bases lay between the germline ends. The CDR3 DNA sequence: TGTGCCAGCAGCCCGAGTTTGGGGTCCGAGCAGTACTTC. Amino acid sequence: CASSPSLGSEQYF.

The chain carries TRBV5-6 and TRBJ2-3; D is ambiguous. Per the germline V gene, CDR1 is SGHDT and CDR2 is YYEEEE. The CDR3 extends over 16 amino acids. V was trimmed by 1 base and J by 0 bases, leaving 12 bases between them. The CDR3 nucleotides read TGTGCCAGCAGCTTGCCGGTATGGGATAGCACAGATACGCAGTATTTT. Its translation: CASSLPVWDSTDTQYF.

The gene calls are TRBV2 and TRBJ1-6; D perhaps matches TRBD1 (5 bases). The CDR3 totals 13 residues. V was pared by 9 bases and J by 14 bases, with 20 bases between. Germline loops: CDR1 SNHLY, CDR2 FYNNEI. In DNA form, the CDR3 reads TGTGCCAGGGGGACCGCCACCGCCTCATCCCTCCACTTT. As protein: CARGTATASSLHF.

The V and J genes are TRBV28 and TRBJ2-4, with D maybe TRBD1 (6 bases). The germline V and J ends were trimmed by 6 bases and 8 bases, with 17 bases remaining between them. Germline V lookup: CDR1 MDHEN, CDR2 SYDVKM. The CDR3 spans 14 residues. The CDR3 DNA is TGTGCCAGCAGAACAGCAGGGGCTTTAGACATTCAGTACTTC. Its protein is CASRTAGALDIQYF.

The chain links TRBV7-9 to TRBJ2-1; TRBD1 might be the D (6 bases). V was shortened by 6 bases and J by 9 bases, with 12 bases between the two germline ends. CDR3 size: 12 residues. From germline, CDR1 is SEHNR and CDR2 FQNEAQ (reference sequence). Here the CDR3 DNA reads TGTGCCAGCAGTTCCAACAGGGTTGAGCAGTTCTTC. Translating gives CASSSNRVEQFF. Supplemented by reference TRBV7-9 and TRBJ2-1, the full variable domain reads DTGVSQNPRHKITKRGQNVTFRCDPISEHNRLYWYRQTLGQGPEFLTYFQNEAQLEKSRLLSDRFSAERPKGSFSTLEIQRTEQGDSAMYLCASSSNRVEQFFGPGTRLTVL.

This clone was counted once. V and J are TRBV7-6 and TRBJ2-5; D is uncertain. In germline, CDR1 is SGHVS, CDR2 FNYEAQ. Trimming took 4 bases from V and 5 from J, leaving 20 bases between them. The CDR3 sequence is 16 residues long. CDR3 sequence (DNA): TGTGCCAGCAGCTCCACCATCGGCCCCGATCCGGAGACCCAGTACTTC. Translation gives CASSSTIGPDPETQYF.

V is TRBV7-6 and J is TRBJ2-5; perhaps D is TRBD1 or TRBD2 (6 bases each). The V gene's germline CDR1 is SGHVS and CDR2 FNYEAQ. There are 17 residues in the CDR3. Trimming removed 7 bases at V and 5 bases at J, with 26 bases between. The CDR3 nucleotides are TGTGCCAGCACCCTAAGGGGGGCCCCAGCGCTACGGGAGACCCAGTACTTC. The encoded protein is CASTLRGAPALRETQYF. The variable domain in full, with the rest retrieved from reference TRBV7-6 and TRBJ2-5, is GAGVSQSPRYKVTKRGQDVALRCDPISGHVSLYWYRQALGQGPEFLTYFNYEAQQDKSGLPNDRFSAERPEGSISTLTIQRTEQRDSAMYRCASTLRGAPALRETQYFGPGTRLLVL.

This rearrangement joins TRBV9 to TRBJ2-1, with TRBD2 matching 8 bases. The CDR3 length is 17 residues. Trimming at V came to 0 bases and at J to 0 bases, leaving 5 bases not matched to a gene. Looked up from germline, CDR1 is SGDLS and CDR2 is YYNGEE. CDR3 coding DNA: TGTGCCAGCAGCGTAGCCCTAACTAGCGGCTCCTACAATGAGCAGTTCTTC. It yields the protein CASSVALTSGSYNEQFF.

The chain couples TRBV18 to TRBJ2-7; either TRBD1 or TRBD2 may fit D (6 bases each). Germline CDR1 and CDR2: KGHSH and LQKENI. This CDR3 is built from 15 residues. V was shortened by 3 bases and J by 4 bases, with 16 bases between the two germline ends. The CDR3 DNA is TGTGCCAGCTCACCCCTAGACAGGAGGGCGTACGAGCAGTACTTC. This codes for CASSPLDRRAYEQYF. The variable domain in full, with the rest retrieved from reference TRBV18 and TRBJ2-7, is NAGVMQNPRHLVRRRGQEARLRCSPMKGHSHVYWYRQLPEEGLKFMVYLQKENIIDESGMPKERFSAEFPKEGPSILRIQQVVRGDSAAYFCASSPLDRRAYEQYFGPGTRLTVT.

The J gene is TRBJ2-7, the V gene TRBV9; TRBD1 matches at 7 bases. CDR1 is SGDLS, CDR2 YYNGEE, per germline. The CDR3 is 15 residues long. Germline trimming cut 0 bases from V and 3 bases from J; bases unmatched to any gene: 6. CDR3 region: CASSVAGGSLYEQYF. CDR3 in DNA: TGTGCCAGCAGCGTAGCAGGGGGATCCCTCTACGAGCAGTACTTC.

The J gene is TRBJ2-5, the V gene TRBV27, with D possibly matching TRBD1 (5 bases). V was shortened by 6 bases and J by 1 base, with 9 bases between the two germline ends. The CDR3 totals 13 residues. Germline CDR1 reads MNHEY; CDR2 reads SMNVEV (reference sequence). The CDR3 loop is CASSPRVQETQYF. DNA for the CDR3: TGTGCCAGCAGCCCCAGGGTCCAAGAGACCCAGTACTTC.